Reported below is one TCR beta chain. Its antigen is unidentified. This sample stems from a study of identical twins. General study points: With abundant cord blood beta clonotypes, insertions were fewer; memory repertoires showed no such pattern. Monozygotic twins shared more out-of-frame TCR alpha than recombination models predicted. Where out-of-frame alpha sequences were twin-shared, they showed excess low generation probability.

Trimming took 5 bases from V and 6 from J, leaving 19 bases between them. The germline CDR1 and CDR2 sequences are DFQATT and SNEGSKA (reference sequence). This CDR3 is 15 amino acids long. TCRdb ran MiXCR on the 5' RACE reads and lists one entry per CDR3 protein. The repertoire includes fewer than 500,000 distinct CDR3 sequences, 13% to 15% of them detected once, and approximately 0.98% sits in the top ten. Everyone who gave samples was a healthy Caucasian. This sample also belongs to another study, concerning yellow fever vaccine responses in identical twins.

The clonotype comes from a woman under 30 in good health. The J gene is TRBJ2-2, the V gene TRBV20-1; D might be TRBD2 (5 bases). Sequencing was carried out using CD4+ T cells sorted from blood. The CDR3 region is CSADNGAPGSGELFF. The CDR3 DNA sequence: TGCAGTGCTGACAATGGCGCCCCGGGGTCCGGGGAGCTGTTTTTT.